The T cell receptor (beta chain) under discussion was sequenced for a study of Graves' ophthalmopathy and Graves' hyperthyroidism. Regarding the study as a whole: Appearing in blood as well were most expanded thyroid clonotypes above 0.001 frequency.

V dropped 6 bases and J dropped 1; count of bases not matched to a gene: 7. This CDR3 has 14 residues. Germline CDR1 is DFQATT and CDR2 is SNEGSKA (reference sequence). Other autoimmune diseases, uncontrolled infections, pregnancy or lactation excluded patients from enrollment. The authors amplified TCR beta CDR3 regions, and they did so from RNA transcripts for repertoire sequencing. An initial RT-PCR round employing HTBI primers preceded a second-round multiplex PCR. From the multiplex PCR reads, TCRdb called clonotypes with MiXCR, one entry per CDR3 protein. The data contain nearly 400,000 distinct CDR3 sequences, about 17% of them singletons. Concerning this clonotype: Its antigen is not identified. Possible read error: a much larger clone is one base away. The CDR3 does not end in the conserved phenylalanine or tryptophan, so this is likely a read error.

This receptor was taken from a young woman with Graves' ophthalmopathy. This chain connects TRBV20-1 to TRBJ2-7; 9 bases map to TRBD1. The sample taken for sequencing was peripheral blood. The CDR3 loop reads CSAPGQGTSYEQYI. The CDR3 nucleotides read TGCAGTGCCCCGGGACAGGGAACATCCTACGAGCAGTACATC.